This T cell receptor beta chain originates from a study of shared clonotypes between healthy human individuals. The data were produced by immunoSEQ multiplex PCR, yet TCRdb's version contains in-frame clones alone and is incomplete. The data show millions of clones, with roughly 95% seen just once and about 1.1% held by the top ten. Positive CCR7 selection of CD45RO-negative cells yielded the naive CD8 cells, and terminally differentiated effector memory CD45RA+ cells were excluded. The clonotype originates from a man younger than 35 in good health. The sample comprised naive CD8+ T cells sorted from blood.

The CDR3 here is CASSFGLYGELFF. Written as DNA, the CDR3 is TGTGCCAGCAGTTTCGGGTTGTATGGGGAGCTGTTTTTT. The rearrangement links TRBV27 to TRBJ2-2; D gene unclear. Germline assignment: CDR1 MNHEY and CDR2 SMNVEV (reference sequence). This CDR3 spans 13 amino acids. V was trimmed by 3 bases and J by 8 bases, leaving 10 bases between them.